The next 7 T cell receptor beta chains were all read from a single sample in a study of blood T cell repertoires in COVID-19. Clones were sequenced by immunoSEQ multiplex PCR, and TCRdb holds only the in-frame ones, with some missing. The sample contains 200,000 to 250,000 clones, 86% of which appear only once. The sequencing sample was made of PBMCs or T cells enriched from blood (not recorded which). These TCRs come from a woman aged 45-65 years in a cohort exposed to, infected with or recovered from COVID-19 (not recorded which).

The chain combines TRBV6-2 or TRBV6-3 with TRBJ2-4; 8 positions agree with TRBD2. With 6 bases clipped from V and 5 bases from J, the junction kept 12 bases outside the gene matches. The CDR3 length is 16 residues. Looked up from germline, CDR1 is MNHEY and CDR2 is SVGEGT. For the CDR3, the DNA is TGTGCCAGCAGCTGGCGTAGCGGGGCTTTTGAAAACATTCAGTACTTC. Translating it yields CASSWRSGAFENIQYF.

The CDR3 region has the DNA TGTGCCAGCAGCTTAGATGGACAGGGGGCAGGTGGCTACACCTTC. Its translation: CASSLDGQGAGGYTF. The chain links TRBV7-2 to TRBJ1-2, with 11 bases fitting TRBD1. CDR1 SGHTA and CDR2 FQGNSA come from the germline V gene. Trimming at V came to 1 base and at J to 7 bases, leaving 5 bases not matched to a gene. This CDR3 has 15 amino acids.

V is TRBV28 and J is TRBJ1-6; D gene unclear. The V end was cut by 9 bases, the J end by 6 bases, with 12 bases between. This CDR3 is built from 13 residues. In germline, CDR1 is MDHEN, CDR2 SYDVKM. CDR3 in amino acids: CASVPSINSPLHF. The CDR3 DNA sequence: TGTGCCAGTGTCCCCTCTATTAATTCACCCCTCCACTTT.

This clone was detected only once. The V call is TRBV19, the J call TRBJ2-2, with 14 positions matching TRBD2. This CDR3 has 17 amino acids. The V and J ends lost 4 bases and 4 bases, in that order; junction bases with no gene match: 5. Germline CDR1 is LNHDA and CDR2 is SQIVND (reference sequence). The CDR3: CASSTGLAGGPTGELFF. CDR3 DNA: TGTGCCAGTAGTACAGGACTAGCGGGGGGCCCCACCGGGGAGCTGTTTTTT.

In the case of this clone: The sample carries other DNA sequences with the same CDR3. The genes are TRBV11-2 and TRBJ2-4; D is undetermined. Germline V gene sequence: CDR1 SGHAT, CDR2 FQNNGV. V lost 6 bases, J lost 0 bases, and 9 bases lay in between. The CDR3 consists of 14 residues. The CDR3 reads CASSFLLAKNIQYF. Here the CDR3 DNA reads TGTGCCAGCAGTTTTCTGTTAGCCAAAAACATTCAGTACTTC.

The chain has TRBV5-6 and TRBJ2-7, with 7 bases lining up with TRBD1. The CDR3 loop spans 15 amino acids. In germline, CDR1 is SGHDT, CDR2 YYEEEE. The J segment lost 0 bases and the V segment lost 5 bases, leaving 8 bases of the junction unmatched. CDR3 nucleotide sequence: TGTGCCAGCAGTTACAGGGGCTACGGCTCCTACGAGCAGTACTTC. This encodes CASSYRGYGSYEQYF.

This clone was counted between two and nine times. This chain connects TRBV12-2 to TRBJ1-6; the listed D gene, TRBD1, was not tested against the DNA. TRBV12-2 corresponds to a pseudogene. The CDR3 extends over 18 amino acids. The CDR3 DNA is TGTGCAAGTCGCTTAGCAGACCGACGACAGGTTTTAAATTCACCCCTCCACTTT. It translates to CASRLADRRQVLNSPLHF.